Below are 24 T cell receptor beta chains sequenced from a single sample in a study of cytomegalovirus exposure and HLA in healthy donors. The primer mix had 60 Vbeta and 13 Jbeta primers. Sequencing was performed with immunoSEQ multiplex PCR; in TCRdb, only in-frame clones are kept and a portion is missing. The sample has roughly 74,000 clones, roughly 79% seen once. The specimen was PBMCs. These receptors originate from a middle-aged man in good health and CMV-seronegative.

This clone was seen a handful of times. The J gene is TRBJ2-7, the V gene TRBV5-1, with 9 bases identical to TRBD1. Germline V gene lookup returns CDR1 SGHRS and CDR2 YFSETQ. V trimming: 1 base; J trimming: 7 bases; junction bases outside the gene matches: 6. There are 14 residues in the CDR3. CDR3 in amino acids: CASSLSGQGKEQYF. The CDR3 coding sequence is TGCGCCAGCAGCTTGTCGGGACAGGGTAAAGAGCAGTACTTC.

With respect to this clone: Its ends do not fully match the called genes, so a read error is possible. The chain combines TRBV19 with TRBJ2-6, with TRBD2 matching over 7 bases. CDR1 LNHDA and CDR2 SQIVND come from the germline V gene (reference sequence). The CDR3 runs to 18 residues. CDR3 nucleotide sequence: TGTGCCAGTAGTCCGAGCGGGATGTCCTACTCTGGGGCCAACGGCCTGACTTTC. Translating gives CASSPSGMSYSGANGLTF.

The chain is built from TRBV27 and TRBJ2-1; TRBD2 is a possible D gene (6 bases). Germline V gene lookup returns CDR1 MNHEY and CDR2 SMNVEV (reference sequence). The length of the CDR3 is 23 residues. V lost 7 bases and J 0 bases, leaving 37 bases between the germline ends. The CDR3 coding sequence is TGTGCCAGCACCACGACCGACAAGGGAGGATGGGTCAATTTGGGGAGCTCCTACAATGAGCAGTTCTTC. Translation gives CASTTTDKGGWVNLGSSYNEQFF.

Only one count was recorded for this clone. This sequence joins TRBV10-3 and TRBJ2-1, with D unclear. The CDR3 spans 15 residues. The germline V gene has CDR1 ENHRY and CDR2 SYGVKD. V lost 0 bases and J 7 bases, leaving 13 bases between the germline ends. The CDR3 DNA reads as TGTGCCATCAGTGAGTCCAGCACCCCGGGTAATGAGCAGTTCTTC. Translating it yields CAISESSTPGNEQFF.

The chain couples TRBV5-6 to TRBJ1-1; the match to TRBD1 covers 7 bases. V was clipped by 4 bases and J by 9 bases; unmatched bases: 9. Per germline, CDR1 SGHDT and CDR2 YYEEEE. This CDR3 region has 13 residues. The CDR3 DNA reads TGTGCCAGCAGCCCGGACAGGACCTTACAAGCTTTCTTT. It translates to CASSPDRTLQAFF.

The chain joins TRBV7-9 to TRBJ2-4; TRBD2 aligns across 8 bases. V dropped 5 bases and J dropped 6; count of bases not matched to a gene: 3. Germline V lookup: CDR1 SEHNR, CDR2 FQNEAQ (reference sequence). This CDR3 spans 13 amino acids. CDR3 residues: CASSPGLGNIQYF. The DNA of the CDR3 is TGTGCCAGCAGCCCGGGACTAGGAAACATTCAGTACTTC.

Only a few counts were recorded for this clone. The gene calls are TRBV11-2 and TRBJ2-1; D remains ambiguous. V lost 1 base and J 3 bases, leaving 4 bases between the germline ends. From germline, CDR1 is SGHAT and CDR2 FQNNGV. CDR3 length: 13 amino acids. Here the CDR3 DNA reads TGTGCCAGCAGCTTAGGGCTCTACAATGAGCAGTTCTTC. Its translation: CASSLGLYNEQFF.

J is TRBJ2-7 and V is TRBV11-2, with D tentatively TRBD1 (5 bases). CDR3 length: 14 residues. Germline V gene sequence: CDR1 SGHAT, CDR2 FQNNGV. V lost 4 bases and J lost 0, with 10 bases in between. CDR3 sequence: CASSSTGSSYEQYF. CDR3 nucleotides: TGTGCCAGCAGCTCTACAGGTAGCTCCTACGAGCAGTACTTC. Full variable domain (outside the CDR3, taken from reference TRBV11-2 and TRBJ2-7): EAGVAQSPRYKIIEKRQSVAFWCNPISGHATLYWYQQILGQGPKLLIQFQNNGVVDDSQLPKDRFSAERLKGVDSTLKIQPAKLEDSAVYLCASSSTGSSYEQYFGPGTRLTVT.

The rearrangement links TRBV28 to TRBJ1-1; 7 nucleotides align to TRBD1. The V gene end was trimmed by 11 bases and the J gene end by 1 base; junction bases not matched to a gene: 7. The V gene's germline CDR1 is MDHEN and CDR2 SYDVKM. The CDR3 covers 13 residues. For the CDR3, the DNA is TGTGCCGTTCCGGGACAGCCGAACACTGAAGCTTTCTTT. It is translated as CAVPGQPNTEAFF. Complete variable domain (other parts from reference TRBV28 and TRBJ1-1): DVKVTQSSRYLVKRTGEKVFLECVQDMDHENMFWYRQDPGLGLRLIYFSYDVKMKEKGDIPEGYSVSREKKERFSLILESASTNQTSMYLCAVPGQPNTEAFFGQGTRLTVV.

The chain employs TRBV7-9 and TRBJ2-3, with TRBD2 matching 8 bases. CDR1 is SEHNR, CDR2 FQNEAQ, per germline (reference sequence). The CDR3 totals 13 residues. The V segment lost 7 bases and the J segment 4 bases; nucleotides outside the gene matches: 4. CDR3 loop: CASIPGGADTQYF. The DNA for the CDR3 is TGTGCCAGCATCCCCGGGGGGGCAGATACGCAGTATTTT.

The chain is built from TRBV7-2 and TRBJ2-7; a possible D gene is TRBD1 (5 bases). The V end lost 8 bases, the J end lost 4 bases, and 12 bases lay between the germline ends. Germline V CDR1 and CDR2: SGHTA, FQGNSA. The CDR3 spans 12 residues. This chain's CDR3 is CASGRGVYEQYF. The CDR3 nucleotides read TGTGCCAGCGGAAGGGGCGTTTACGAGCAGTACTTC.

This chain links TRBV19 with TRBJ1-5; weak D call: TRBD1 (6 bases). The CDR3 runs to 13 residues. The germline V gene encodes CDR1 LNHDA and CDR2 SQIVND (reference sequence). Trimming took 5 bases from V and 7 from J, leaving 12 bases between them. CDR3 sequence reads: CASSLQGSQPQHF. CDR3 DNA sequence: TGTGCCAGTAGTCTACAGGGTTCCCAGCCCCAGCATTTT.

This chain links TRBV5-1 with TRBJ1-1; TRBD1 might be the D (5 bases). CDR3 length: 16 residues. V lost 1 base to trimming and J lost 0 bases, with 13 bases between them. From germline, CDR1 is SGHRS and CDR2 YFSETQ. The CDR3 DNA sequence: TGCGCCAGCAGCTTGTGGGCGACAGCTATGAACACTGAAGCTTTCTTT. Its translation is CASSLWATAMNTEAFF.

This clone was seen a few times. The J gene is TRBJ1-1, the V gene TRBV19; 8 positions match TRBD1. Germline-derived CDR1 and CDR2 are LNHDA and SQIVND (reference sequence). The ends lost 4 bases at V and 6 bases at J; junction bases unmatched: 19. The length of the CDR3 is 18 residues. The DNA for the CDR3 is TGTGCCAGTAGTAACAAAAACAGGGGGACAATCGGAGTCGCTGAAGCTTTCTTT. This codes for CASSNKNRGTIGVAEAFF.

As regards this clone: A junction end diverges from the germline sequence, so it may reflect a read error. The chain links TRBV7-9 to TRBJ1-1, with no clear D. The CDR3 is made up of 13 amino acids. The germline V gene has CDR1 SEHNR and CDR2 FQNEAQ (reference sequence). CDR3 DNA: TGTTCCAGCAGCTTCGGTTTTCGTTCTGAAGCTTTCTTT. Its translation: CSSSFGFRSEAFF.

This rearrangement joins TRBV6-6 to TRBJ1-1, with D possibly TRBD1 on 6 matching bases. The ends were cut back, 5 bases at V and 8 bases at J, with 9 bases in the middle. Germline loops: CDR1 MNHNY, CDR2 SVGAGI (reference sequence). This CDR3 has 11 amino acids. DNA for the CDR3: TGTGCCAGCAGTACTACAGGGGAAGCTTTCTTT. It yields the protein CASSTTGEAFF.

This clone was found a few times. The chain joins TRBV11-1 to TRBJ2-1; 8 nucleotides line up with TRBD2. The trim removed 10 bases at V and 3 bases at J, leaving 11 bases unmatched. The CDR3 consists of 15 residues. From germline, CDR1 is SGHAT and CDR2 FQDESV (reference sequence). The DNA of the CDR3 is TGTGCCACGGGGGTGGGCAGCGGGAGCTACAATGAGCAGTTCTTC. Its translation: CATGVGSGSYNEQFF.

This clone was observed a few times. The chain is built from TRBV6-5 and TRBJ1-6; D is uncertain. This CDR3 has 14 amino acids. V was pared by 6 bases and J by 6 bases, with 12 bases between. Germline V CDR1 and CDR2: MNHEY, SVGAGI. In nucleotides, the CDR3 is TGTGCCAGCAGACCGGGGATTCTTAATTCACCCCTCCACTTT. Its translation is CASRPGILNSPLHF.

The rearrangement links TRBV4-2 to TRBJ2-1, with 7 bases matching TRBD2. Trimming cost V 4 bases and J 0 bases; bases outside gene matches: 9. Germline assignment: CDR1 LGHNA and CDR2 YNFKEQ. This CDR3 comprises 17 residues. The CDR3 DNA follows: TGTGCCAGCAGCCCGAGGGACTACCTGAGCTCCTACAATGAGCAGTTCTTC. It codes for CASSPRDYLSSYNEQFF.

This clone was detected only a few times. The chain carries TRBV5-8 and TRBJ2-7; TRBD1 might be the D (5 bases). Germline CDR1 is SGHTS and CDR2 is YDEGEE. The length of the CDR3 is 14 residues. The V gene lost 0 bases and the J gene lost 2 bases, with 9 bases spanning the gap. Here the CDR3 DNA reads TGTGCCAGCAGCTTGGCCCTCAGGGCCTACGAGCAGTACTTC. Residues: CASSLALRAYEQYF.

CDR3 sequence reads: CASTLGTGVLEQYF. For the CDR3, the DNA is TGTGCCAGCACCTTAGGGACAGGGGTCCTCGAGCAGTACTTC. The rearrangement links TRBV28 to TRBJ2-7; 10 bases are shared with TRBD1. The CDR3 has 14 residues. Germline CDR1 and CDR2: MDHEN and SYDVKM. Trimming cost V 7 bases and J 6 bases; bases outside gene matches: 9.

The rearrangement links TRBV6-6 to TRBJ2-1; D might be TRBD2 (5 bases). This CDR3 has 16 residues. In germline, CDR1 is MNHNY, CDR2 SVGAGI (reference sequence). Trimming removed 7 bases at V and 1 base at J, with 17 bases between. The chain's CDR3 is CASNSGRRSSYNEQFF. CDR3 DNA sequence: TGTGCCAGCAACTCGGGGAGAAGGAGTTCCTACAATGAGCAGTTCTTC.

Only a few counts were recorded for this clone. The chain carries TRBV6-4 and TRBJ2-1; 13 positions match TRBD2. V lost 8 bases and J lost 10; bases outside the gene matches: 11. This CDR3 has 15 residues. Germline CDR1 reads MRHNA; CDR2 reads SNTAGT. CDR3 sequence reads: CASSPWTSGRAEQFF. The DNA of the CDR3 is TGTGCCAGCTCCCCGTGGACTAGCGGGAGAGCGGAGCAGTTCTTC.

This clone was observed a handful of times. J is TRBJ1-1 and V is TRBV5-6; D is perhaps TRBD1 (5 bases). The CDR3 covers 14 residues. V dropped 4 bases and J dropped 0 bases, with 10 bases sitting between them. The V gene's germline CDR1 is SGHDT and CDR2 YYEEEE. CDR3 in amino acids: CASSKQELNTEAFF. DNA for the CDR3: TGTGCCAGCAGCAAACAGGAGTTGAACACTGAAGCTTTCTTT.